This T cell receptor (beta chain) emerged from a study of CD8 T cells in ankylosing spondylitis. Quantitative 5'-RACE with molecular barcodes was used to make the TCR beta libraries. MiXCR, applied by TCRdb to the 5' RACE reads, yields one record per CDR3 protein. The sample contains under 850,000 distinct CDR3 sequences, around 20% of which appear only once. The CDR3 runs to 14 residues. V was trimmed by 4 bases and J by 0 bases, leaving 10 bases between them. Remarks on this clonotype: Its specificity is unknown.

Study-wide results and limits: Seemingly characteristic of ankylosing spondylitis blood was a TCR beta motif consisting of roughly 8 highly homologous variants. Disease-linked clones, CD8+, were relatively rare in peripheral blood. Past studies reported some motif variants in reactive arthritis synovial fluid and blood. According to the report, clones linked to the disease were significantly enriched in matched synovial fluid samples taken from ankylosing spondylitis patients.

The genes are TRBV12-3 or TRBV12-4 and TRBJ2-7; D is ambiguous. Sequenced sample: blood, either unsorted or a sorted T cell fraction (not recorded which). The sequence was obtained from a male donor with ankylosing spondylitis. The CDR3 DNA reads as TGTGCCAGCAGTTACGTGGGAAGCTCCTACGAGCAGTACTTC. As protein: CASSYVGSSYEQYF.